A single sample is the source of the 9 T cell receptor beta chains below, sequenced in a study of siplizumab effects on memory and regulatory T cells. Sequenced by immunoSEQ multiplex PCR; TCRdb stores in-frame clones only, minus some. The repertoire holds about 100,000 clones, with more than 85% as singletons. The sequenced sample was CD4+ T cells sorted from blood. These TCRs come from a human donor in good health.

The genes are TRBV29-1 and TRBJ2-7, with a tentative D call TRBD1 (8 bases). This CDR3 has 16 amino acids. Trimming shortened V by 4 bases and J by 5 bases, and 24 bases separated the two germline ends. Germline values: CDR1 SQVTM, CDR2 ANQGSEA. CDR3 loop: CSVVWGSGQGLNEQYF. CDR3 nucleotides: TGCAGCGTTGTTTGGGGGTCCGGACAGGGACTAAACGAGCAGTACTTC.

This clone has only one observation. The rearrangement links TRBV7-6 to TRBJ2-7; D gene unclear. The germline gives CDR1 SGHVS, CDR2 FNYEAQ. Trimming left V 3 bases short and J 5 bases short, with 14 bases between. CDR3 length: 14 amino acids. This CDR3 is CASSLAGLRDEQYF. The CDR3 DNA follows: TGTGCCAGCAGCTTGGCCGGGCTACGTGACGAGCAGTACTTC. The whole variable domain, filled in from reference TRBV7-6 and TRBJ2-7, reads GAGVSQSPRYKVTKRGQDVALRCDPISGHVSLYWYRQALGQGPEFLTYFNYEAQQDKSGLPNDRFSAERPEGSISTLTIQRTEQRDSAMYRCASSLAGLRDEQYFGPGTRLTVT.

V usage is TRBV7-6 and J usage is TRBJ2-2, with D perhaps TRBD2 (6 bases). The CDR3 has 15 residues. V gave up 1 base and J gave up 4 bases, with 10 bases separating them. Per the germline V gene, CDR1 is SGHVS and CDR2 is FNYEAQ. The CDR3 coding sequence is TGTGCCAGCAGCTTAGTTGCGGGGACCACCGGGGAGCTGTTTTTT. Its protein product is CASSLVAGTTGELFF.

The rearrangement uses TRBV7-2 and TRBJ2-5; D not certain. From germline, CDR1 is SGHTA and CDR2 FQGNSA. Trimming took off 0 bases at V and 11 bases at J, with 10 bases between the two ends. The CDR3 is 12 residues long. For the CDR3, the DNA is TGTGCCAGCAGCTTAGCCCGATCAGAGCAGTACTTC. This translates into CASSLARSEQYF.

V gene TRBV15 combines with J gene TRBJ2-7; TRBD1 matches at 8 bases. Germline assignment: CDR1 LNHNV and CDR2 YYDKDF (reference sequence). There are 17 residues in the CDR3. The junction had 13 bases not matched to a gene; V was cut back by 0 bases and J by 6 bases. In DNA, the CDR3 is TGTGCCACCAGCAGAGATAGGGGACCGGGACAGGCCAGCGAGCAGTACTTC. Residues: CATSRDRGPGQASEQYF. Full variable domain (outside the CDR3, taken from reference TRBV15 and TRBJ2-7): DAMVIQNPRYQVTQFGKPVTLSCSQTLNHNVMYWYQQKSSQAPKLLFHYYDKDFNNEADTPDNFQSRRPNTSFCFLDIRSPGLGDTAMYLCATSRDRGPGQASEQYFGPGTRLTVT.

The chain is built from TRBV18 and TRBJ2-5; D is unresolved. Germline CDR1 and CDR2: KGHSH and LQKENI. Between the trimmed V and J ends, which lost 0 bases and 7 bases, there was a span of 15 bases. The CDR3 is 15 amino acids. CDR3 loop: CASSPPGIGVRTQYF. The CDR3 DNA reads TGTGCCAGCTCACCACCTGGGATAGGCGTCAGGACCCAGTACTTC.

This chain joins TRBV28 and TRBJ2-1, with 9 nucleotides matching TRBD2. CDR3 length equals 16 residues. With 5 bases clipped from V and 4 bases from J, the junction kept 9 bases outside the gene matches. The germline V gene encodes CDR1 MDHEN and CDR2 SYDVKM. This chain's CDR3 is CASSPLGGGAYNEQFF. The CDR3 nucleotides are TGTGCCAGCAGTCCCCTCGGCGGGGGGGCTTACAATGAGCAGTTCTTC.

The J gene is TRBJ2-7, the V gene TRBV10-1; 9 bases map to TRBD1. This CDR3 comprises 15 residues. The germline CDR1 and CDR2 sequences are WNHNN and SYGVQD (reference sequence). V lost 3 bases to trimming and J lost 3 bases; unmatched junction nucleotides: 6. The CDR3 sequence: CASSDPGTGSYEQYF. The CDR3 DNA reads as TGCGCCAGCAGTGACCCCGGGACAGGGAGCTACGAGCAGTACTTC.

This chain links TRBV28 with TRBJ1-1; D is perhaps TRBD1 (5 bases). Trimming took 5 bases from V and 3 from J, leaving 13 bases between them. Germline values: CDR1 MDHEN, CDR2 SYDVKM. CDR3 length equals 14 residues. The CDR3 DNA reads as TGTGCCAGCAGTCTGGGGACTGGAGACACTGAAGCTTTCTTT. It encodes CASSLGTGDTEAFF.